Listed below are T cell receptor beta chains from one sample, sequenced in a study of blood T cell repertoires in COVID-19. TCRdb's table, derived via immunoSEQ multiplex PCR, lists solely in-frame clones and lacks some. Among around 23,000 clones listed, approximately 75% were seen once. The sample consisted of peripheral blood. These receptors were collected from a man in his fifties with COVID-19, enrolled during active disease. Each CDR3 is given with its conserved first and last residue. A D gene is named only where the DNA matches it firmly. Size values are once, few and many counts, or a class for expanded clones, and some rows have none.

j_call	d_call	v_call	clone_size	cdr3_nt	cdr3_aa
TRBJ1-5	-	TRBV9	few	TGTGCCAGCAGCTCACAGGGTGGCAATCAGCCCCAGCATTTT	CASSSQGGNQPQHF
TRBJ1-5	-	TRBV28	-	TGTGCCAGCAGTTTAGGGTCGTCGGTAGCGGGTCAGCCCCAGCATTTT	CASSLGSSVAGQPQHF
TRBJ2-2	-	TRBV27	few	TGTGCCAGCAGGCCTTGGGGCGGCACCGGGGAGCTGTTTTTT	CASRPWGGTGELFF
TRBJ2-5	-	TRBV2	-	TGTGCCACCCTTGGTGGGAGCCGGGGGGAGACCCAGTACTTC	CATLGGSRGETQYF
TRBJ1-5	-	TRBV5-6	-	TGTGCCAGCAGCGTGGGGACACTGAATCAGCCCCAGCATTTT	CASSVGTLNQPQHF
TRBJ1-4	-	TRBV7-9	few	TGTGCCAGCAGCTTAGGGCTAGGTGCAACTAATGAAAAACTGTTTTTT	CASSLGLGATNEKLFF
TRBJ1-3	TRBD1	TRBV3-1/TRBV3-2	-	TGTGCCAGCTCACTGTGGGACAGCTCTGGAAACACCATATATTTT	CASSLWDSSGNTIYF
TRBJ1-5	TRBD1	TRBV3-1/TRBV3-2	-	TGTGCCAGCAGGTCTGGACAGGGTGATCAGCCCCAGCATTTT	CASRSGQGDQPQHF
TRBJ2-1	-	TRBV10-3	-	TGTGCCATCGGGCGGACAGATGAGCAGTTCTTC	CAIGRTDEQFF
TRBJ2-7	-	TRBV5-5	-	TGTGCCAGCAGCAGCACCTACGAGCAGTACTTC	CASSSTYEQYF
TRBJ1-1	TRBD1	TRBV7-9	-	TGTGCCAGCAGCAGACAGGGGGTGAGCACTGAAGCTTTCTTT	CASSRQGVSTEAFF
TRBJ2-3	-	TRBV11-2	-	TGTGCCAGCAGCTTAGCGGCGTTGGGGGCCGGGAAAGATACGCAGTATTTT	CASSLAALGAGKDTQYF
TRBJ2-1	TRBD1	TRBV9	-	TGTGCCAGCAGCGTAGGTGCGACAGGGAACAATGAGCAGTTCTTC	CASSVGATGNNEQFF
TRBJ2-2	-	TRBV10-3	-	TGTGCCATCACGGACAGCGCGAACACCGGGGAGCTGTTTTTT	CAITDSANTGELFF
TRBJ2-7	-	TRBV5-5	-	TGTGCCAGCAGCTGGCTCAAACACCCCTACGAGCAGTACTTC	CASSWLKHPYEQYF
TRBJ2-1	-	TRBV21-1	-	TGTGCCAGCAGCGACTTCCCCTCCTACAATGAGCAGTTCTTC	CASSDFPSYNEQFF
TRBJ1-3	-	TRBV29-1	-	TGCAGCGTTGTCGACAGCAACTCTGGAAACACCATATATTTT	CSVVDSNSGNTIYF
TRBJ2-1	-	TRBV7-6	-	TGTGCCAGCAGCTTAGATCCGGCGGGAACCTACAATGAGCAGTTCTTC	CASSLDPAGTYNEQFF
TRBJ1-2	TRBD1	TRBV9	few	TGTGCCAGCAGATCTACAGGGGATGGCTATGGCTACACCTTC	CASRSTGDGYGYTF
TRBJ2-7	TRBD1	TRBV15	-	TGTGCCACCAGCGAGGGACAGGGGTTTACCTACGAGCAGTACTTC	CATSEGQGFTYEQYF
TRBJ1-4	-	TRBV5-8	-	TGTGCCAGCAGCTTGGTTGCCAGGGGATGGAAGAATGAAAAACTGTTTTTT	CASSLVARGWKNEKLFF
TRBJ2-3	-	TRBV9	-	TGTGCCAGCAGCGCAGGGGATACGCAGTATTTT	CASSAGDTQYF
TRBJ2-1	TRBD2	TRBV5-4	-	TGTGCCAGCAGCTTGGGACTAGCGGGAGACACGGTTTACAATGAGCAGTTCTTC	CASSLGLAGDTVYNEQFF
TRBJ2-2	TRBD1	TRBV11-1	few	TGTGCCAGCAGAAGGGACAGGGGAGCCACCGGGGAGCTGTTTTTT	CASRRDRGATGELFF
TRBJ2-7	TRBD1	TRBV28	-	TGTGCCAGCAGTTTGACAGGGGGTCACTACGAGCAGTACTTC	CASSLTGGHYEQYF
TRBJ1-1	TRBD1	TRBV18	few	TGTGCCAGCTCACCTAGGACAGGGACCACTGAAGCTTTCTTT	CASSPRTGTTEAFF
TRBJ1-1	TRBD1	TRBV7-9	-	TGTGCCAGCATCAAGGGACAGGGCCCAACTGGAGCTTTCTTT	CASIKGQGPTGAFF
TRBJ2-3	TRBD1	TRBV19	-	TGTGCCAGTAGCCGAAGCATCCCGGGACAGGGGGCACGAGATACGCAGTATTTT	CASSRSIPGQGARDTQYF
TRBJ1-6	TRBD1	TRBV2	-	TGTGCCAGCAGGAGGACAGGGGGATATTCACCCCTCCACTTT	CASRRTGGYSPLHF
TRBJ2-1	TRBD2	TRBV4-2	-	TGTGCCAGCAGCCAAGATCTCGCGGGAGGGCCAAGCAATGAGCAGTTCTTC	CASSQDLAGGPSNEQFF